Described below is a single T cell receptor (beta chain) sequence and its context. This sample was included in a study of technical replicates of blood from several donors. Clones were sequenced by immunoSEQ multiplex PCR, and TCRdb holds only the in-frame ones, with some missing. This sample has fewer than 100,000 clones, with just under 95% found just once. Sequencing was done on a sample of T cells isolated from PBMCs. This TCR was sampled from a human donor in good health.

CDR3 loop: CAWSSFSSQADSNYGYTF. For the CDR3, the DNA is TGTGCCTGGAGTTCTTTTTCCTCCCAAGCAGACTCTAACTATGGCTACACCTTC. The genes are TRBV30 and TRBJ1-2; no clear D gene. Trimming left V 2 bases short and J 0 bases short, with 22 bases between. The CDR3 spans 18 residues. Looked up from germline, CDR1 is GTSNPN and CDR2 is SVGIG (reference sequence).